This T cell receptor (beta chain) was observed in a study of CD8 T cells in ankylosing spondylitis. This clonotype showed up many times. From the 5' RACE reads, TCRdb called clonotypes with MiXCR, one entry per CDR3 protein. The sample consists of around 18,000 distinct CDR3 sequences, approximately 8.4% of them appearing once. V gave up 5 bases and J gave up 2 bases, with 16 bases separating them. Germline lookup yields CDR1 SQVTM and CDR2 ANQGSEA. The CDR3 is 15 residues long. The specimen sequenced was blood. V and J are TRBV29-1 and TRBJ1-5, with a tentative D call TRBD1 (5 bases). The TCR originated in a male donor with ankylosing spondylitis or in good health (not recorded which). The CDR3 DNA is TGCAGCGTTAGACAGTCAGGCCGGGGCAATCAGCCCCAGCATTTT. Its translation: CSVRQSGRGNQPQHF.